These 20 T cell receptor beta chains came from one sample sequenced in a study of T cell changes during pregnancy in multiple sclerosis. Here immunoSEQ multiplex PCR was the method, and the copy in TCRdb shows in-frame clones only, minus some. The sample has some 40,000 clones, around 92% seen once. The sample was CD4+ T cells from peripheral blood mononuclear cells, taken after pregnancy. The receptors originated from a female donor with multiple sclerosis, enrolled in a pregnancy study.

V is TRBV2 and J is TRBJ2-3; 7 nucleotides match TRBD2. Germline CDR1 and CDR2: SNHLY and FYNNEI. The CDR3 extends over 14 amino acids. Trimming took 2 bases from V and 6 from J; bases not matched to a gene: 5. The CDR3 nucleotides are TGTGCCAGCAGTGAAAATTGGCGGGGGGATACGCAGTATTTT. This gives the protein CASSENWRGDTQYF.

This clone was counted a single time. CDR3 loop: CASSQEAVTTNEKLFF. CDR3 DNA: TGTGCCAGCAGCCAAGAGGCGGTAACAACTAATGAAAAACTGTTTTTT. V usage is TRBV4-2 and J usage is TRBJ1-4; no definite D call. CDR1 LGHNA and CDR2 YNFKEQ come from the germline V gene. This CDR3 comprises 16 residues. The V end was cut by 0 bases, the J end by 0 bases, with 8 bases between.

The V and J genes are TRBV15 and TRBJ2-5, with D possibly TRBD2 on 6 matching bases. The germline V gene has CDR1 LNHNV and CDR2 YYDKDF (reference sequence). This CDR3 has 14 amino acids. Trimming cost V 3 bases and J 5 bases, with 13 bases left between them. DNA of the CDR3: TGTGCCACCAGCAGGCCGGGGGTGAGGGAGACCCAGTACTTC. It encodes CATSRPGVRETQYF.

The rearrangement links TRBV12-5 to TRBJ2-2; 8 bases are a match to TRBD1. CDR1 is LGHNT and CDR2 is FRNRAP in the germline V gene. The CDR3 sequence is 19 residues long. V dropped 5 bases and J dropped 8; count of bases not matched to a gene: 22. CDR3 amino acids: CASGPFSLGRQGSPGELFF. The CDR3, as DNA: TGTGCTAGTGGTCCCTTCTCTTTGGGGAGACAGGGGTCTCCTGGGGAGCTGTTTTTT.

This clone was counted between two and nine times. This chain joins TRBV27 and TRBJ2-2; unclear D gene. The V gene's germline CDR1 is MNHEY and CDR2 SMNVEV (reference sequence). V was trimmed by 3 bases and J by 1 base, leaving 6 bases between them. CDR3 length: 14 amino acids. The CDR3 spells CASSFEVNTGELFF. In DNA, the CDR3 is TGTGCCAGCAGTTTTGAGGTGAACACCGGGGAGCTGTTTTTT.

This chain connects TRBV2 to TRBJ1-2, with no clear D. Trimming cost V 3 bases and J 4 bases, with 12 bases left between them. Germline-derived CDR1 and CDR2 are SNHLY and FYNNEI. The CDR3 extends over 14 amino acids. CDR3 DNA: TGTGCCAGCAGTGACCCCGACGGAGCCTATGGCTACACCTTC. Its protein product is CASSDPDGAYGYTF.

The chain couples TRBV6-1 to TRBJ1-1, with D hard to call. Germline-derived CDR1 and CDR2 are MNHNS and SASEGT. The CDR3 is 13 residues long. V gave up 4 bases and J gave up 0 bases, with 6 bases separating them. The CDR3 coding sequence is TGTGCCAGCAGTGGGGCGATGAACACTGAAGCTTTCTTT. It translates to CASSGAMNTEAFF.

This chain uses TRBV9 with TRBJ1-1, with unresolved D. The CDR3 consists of 14 residues. From germline, CDR1 is SGDLS and CDR2 YYNGEE. V shed 4 bases and J shed 4 bases, with 14 bases lying between them. Here the CDR3 reads CASSQTGVSTEAFF. In DNA form, the CDR3 reads TGTGCCAGCAGCCAAACCGGGGTTTCCACTGAAGCTTTCTTT.

The J gene is TRBJ2-7, the V gene TRBV30; no reliable D call. Germline values: CDR1 GTSNPN, CDR2 SVGIG (reference sequence). The CDR3 consists of 10 residues. Trimming took 2 bases from V and 6 from J, leaving 5 bases between them. CDR3 sequence: CAWSCREQYF. CDR3 DNA: TGTGCCTGGAGTTGTCGCGAGCAGTACTTC.

The V gene is TRBV6-6, the J gene TRBJ2-2; D might be TRBD2 (6 bases). The V end was cut by 2 bases, the J end by 4 bases, with 8 bases between. The CDR3 has 14 residues. Germline lookup yields CDR1 MNHNY and CDR2 SVGAGI (reference sequence). CDR3 residues: CASSYRGGTGELFF. The CDR3 nucleotides are TGTGCCAGCAGTTACAGGGGAGGCACCGGGGAGCTGTTTTTT.

Only one count was recorded for this clone. The gene calls are TRBV11-3 and TRBJ2-4; 10 positions agree with TRBD2. This CDR3 comprises 15 residues. With V trimmed by 5 bases and J by 1 base, 2 bases remained unmatched. Germline CDR1 SGHNT, CDR2 YENEEA. The chain's CDR3 is CASSLSGGAKNIQYF. CDR3 DNA sequence: TGTGCCAGCAGCCTTAGCGGGGGGGCCAAAAACATTCAGTACTTC.

This chain links TRBV5-4 with TRBJ2-7; TRBD2 matches 8 bases. CDR3 length: 18 residues. Germline trimming cut 5 bases from V and 0 bases from J; bases unmatched to any gene: 16. Looked up from germline, CDR1 is SGHNT and CDR2 is YYREEE (reference sequence). The CDR3 DNA reads TGTGCCAGCAGTCGTCGACTTGAAGCGGGGGCCCCCTCCTACGAGCAGTACTTC. This gives the protein CASSRRLEAGAPSYEQYF.

The chain combines TRBV29-1 with TRBJ1-2, with 7 bases identical to TRBD1. J was trimmed by 4 bases and V by 7 bases; bases with no gene match: 9. The CDR3 is 13 amino acids. Germline CDR1 SQVTM, CDR2 ANQGSEA. The CDR3 sequence is CSAARGGLYGYTF. The CDR3 DNA follows: TGCAGCGCCGCACGAGGGGGCCTCTATGGCTACACCTTC.

The J gene is TRBJ2-7, the V gene TRBV20-1, with D perhaps TRBD2 (5 bases). Germline values: CDR1 DFQATT, CDR2 SNEGSKA (reference sequence). V was cut by 6 bases and J by 6 bases, with 12 bases left in between. This CDR3 spans 11 amino acids. The CDR3 DNA sequence: TGCAGTGCCCAAGAGGGTTTCGAGCAGTACTTC. This codes for CSAQEGFEQYF.

V usage is TRBV18 and J usage is TRBJ1-2; D gene uncertain. Trimming stripped 6 bases from V and 0 bases from J, with 14 bases between. The CDR3 length is 15 residues. Germline CDR1 and CDR2: KGHSH and LQKENI. Here the CDR3 reads CASSPERVANYGYTF. In DNA, the CDR3 is TGTGCCAGCTCGCCAGAGAGAGTAGCTAACTATGGCTACACCTTC.

The V gene is TRBV30, the J gene TRBJ1-6, with 9 bases that match TRBD1. Germline values: CDR1 GTSNPN, CDR2 SVGIG (reference sequence). CDR3 length: 14 amino acids. V dropped 0 bases and J dropped 9; count of bases not matched to a gene: 3. The CDR3 region is CAWSVGTGSSPLHF. CDR3 coding DNA: TGTGCCTGGAGTGTTGGGACAGGGAGTTCACCCCTCCACTTT.

In its sample, this clone was seen once. The chain uses TRBV6-6 and TRBJ1-1; TRBD1 is a possible D gene (6 bases). The germline V gene has CDR1 MNHNY and CDR2 SVGAGI (reference sequence). This CDR3 region has 12 residues. The V and J ends lost 6 bases and 3 bases respectively, with 8 bases between them. CDR3 sequence (DNA): TGTGCCAGCAGACAGGGTGACACTGAAGCTTTCTTT. As protein: CASRQGDTEAFF.

The chain has TRBV29-1 and TRBJ2-1; D possibly corresponds to TRBD1 (6 bases). CDR1 SQVTM and CDR2 ANQGSEA come from the germline V gene. Trimming shortened V by 7 bases and J by 0 bases, and 13 bases separated the two germline ends. This CDR3 comprises 14 residues. The CDR3 region is CSAQGSGSYNEQFF. The CDR3 DNA sequence: TGCAGCGCCCAGGGGTCCGGCTCCTACAATGAGCAGTTCTTC.

This rearrangement joins TRBV10-3 to TRBJ2-5; 9 bases fit TRBD1. Germline V gene lookup returns CDR1 ENHRY and CDR2 SYGVKD. Trimming at V came to 2 bases and at J to 2 bases, leaving 9 bases not matched to a gene. This CDR3 region has 17 residues. The DNA of the CDR3 is TGTGCCATCAGTGAGGGGGGGACAGGGAGTAGGCAAGAGACCCAGTACTTC. Its protein is CAISEGGTGSRQETQYF.

This sequence joins TRBV4-1 and TRBJ1-2; TRBD1 is a possible D gene (5 bases). V was pared by 1 base and J by 6 bases, with 15 bases between. The CDR3 is 15 amino acids. Germline CDR1 MGHRA, CDR2 YSYEKL. CDR3 residues: CASSQAAVGADGYTF. CDR3 DNA sequence: TGCGCCAGCAGCCAAGCCGCGGTTGGGGCAGATGGCTACACCTTC.